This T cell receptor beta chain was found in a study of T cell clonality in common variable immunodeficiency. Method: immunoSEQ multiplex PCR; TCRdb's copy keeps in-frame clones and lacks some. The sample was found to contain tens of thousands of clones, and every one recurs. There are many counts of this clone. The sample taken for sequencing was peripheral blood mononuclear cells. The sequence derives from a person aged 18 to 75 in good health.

This chain's CDR3 is CASSIRGQGRTNEKLFF. CDR3 bases read: TGTGCCAGTAGTATAAGAGGACAGGGGAGGACTAATGAAAAA. This chain joins TRBV19 and TRBJ1-4; TRBD1 matches 9 bases. The read finishes 3 residues shy of the CDR3 end, and the germline J gene is used to complete it. Germline loops: CDR1 LNHDA, CDR2 SQIVND (reference sequence). J gave up 2 bases and V 2 bases, and 6 bases lay outside the gene matches. The CDR3 consists of 17 residues.